These T cell receptor beta chains were read from a single sample in a study of T-cell reconstitution after alpha-beta-depleted transplantation in children. TCRdb re-derived calls from the PCR reads in MiXCR, one entry per CDR3 protein. Of about 350,000 distinct CDR3 sequences listed, about an eighth are singletons. Source: PBMCs, taken from the stem cell graft. The receptor set was obtained from a human donor who donated a stem cell graft to a child with Fanconi anemia. The CDR3 runs from the conserved cysteine through the conserved F or W. A D gene is named only where the DNA matches it firmly. Clone size is shown for a subset of rows, as once, few, many or a class of expanded clone.

d_gene: -; v_gene: TRBV20-1; abundance: -; j_gene: TRBJ1-2; CDR3nt: TGCAGTGCTAGAGATCGGCGACCCGATGGCTACACCTTC; CDR3aa: CSARDRRPDGYTF
d_gene: TRBD2; v_gene: TRBV10-3; abundance: many; j_gene: TRBJ2-7; CDR3nt: TGTGCCATCAGTGAGGGGCCGAGCGGGAACTCCTACGAGCAGTACTTC; CDR3aa: CAISEGPSGNSYEQYF
d_gene: TRBD1; v_gene: TRBV5-8; abundance: many; j_gene: TRBJ1-5; CDR3nt: TGTGCCAGCAGCCCTGGACAGGGGGATCAGCCCCAGCATTTT; CDR3aa: CASSPGQGDQPQHF
d_gene: TRBD2; v_gene: TRBV6-5; abundance: many; j_gene: TRBJ2-1; CDR3nt: TGTGCCAGCAGTTGGACTAGCGGGGGGGTGGGTGAGCAGTTCTTC; CDR3aa: CASSWTSGGVGEQFF
d_gene: TRBD1; v_gene: TRBV7-9; abundance: -; j_gene: TRBJ2-7; CDR3nt: TGTGCCAGCAGCTCCACAGGGGAAACAGGGGACGAGCAGTACTTC; CDR3aa: CASSSTGETGDEQYF
d_gene: -; v_gene: TRBV7-3; abundance: many; j_gene: TRBJ2-2; CDR3nt: TGTGCCAGCAGCTTAATCTCCGGGGAGCTGTTTTTT; CDR3aa: CASSLISGELFF
d_gene: -; v_gene: TRBV29-1; abundance: -; j_gene: TRBJ2-1; CDR3nt: TGCAGCGTTAGTGACGGAGCGTTCTTC; CDR3aa: CSVSDGAFF
d_gene: -; v_gene: TRBV5-1; abundance: few; j_gene: TRBJ1-2; CDR3nt: TGCGCCAGCAGCTTGGCCGTCCCCAGGGACTACACCTTC; CDR3aa: CASSLAVPRDYTF
d_gene: -; v_gene: TRBV6-6; abundance: -; j_gene: TRBJ2-1; CDR3nt: TGTGCCAGCAAAGGGGCGACAAATGAGCAGTTCTTC; CDR3aa: CASKGATNEQFF
d_gene: TRBD1; v_gene: TRBV12-3/TRBV12-4; abundance: few; j_gene: TRBJ1-1; CDR3nt: TGTGCCAGCAGTTTTATAGGGACAGGGAAAGGGCTGGGTCCTGAAGCTTTCTTT; CDR3aa: CASSFIGTGKGLGPEAFF
d_gene: -; v_gene: TRBV7-2; abundance: few; j_gene: TRBJ2-1; CDR3nt: TGTGCCAGCAGCTTAGTACAGCTACAGCAGTTCTTC; CDR3aa: CASSLVQLQQFF
d_gene: TRBD2; v_gene: TRBV11-1; abundance: -; j_gene: TRBJ2-1; CDR3nt: TGTGCCAGCAGCCCCCCTGGAGCGGGGGGTTATGATGAGCAGTTCTTC; CDR3aa: CASSPPGAGGYDEQFF
d_gene: TRBD1; v_gene: TRBV6-1; abundance: -; j_gene: TRBJ1-1; CDR3nt: TGTGCCAGCAGTATTGGATTACAGGGGAGTGAAGCTTTCTTT; CDR3aa: CASSIGLQGSEAFF
d_gene: -; v_gene: TRBV4-3; abundance: few; j_gene: TRBJ2-3; CDR3nt: TGCGCCAGCAGCCAAGAATGGAGCACAGATACGCAGTATTTT; CDR3aa: CASSQEWSTDTQYF
d_gene: -; v_gene: TRBV7-2; abundance: -; j_gene: TRBJ2-1; CDR3nt: TGTGCCAGCAGCTTGTGGGGGGCTGATGAGCAGTTCTTC; CDR3aa: CASSLWGADEQFF
d_gene: -; v_gene: TRBV12-3/TRBV12-4; abundance: -; j_gene: TRBJ1-1; CDR3nt: TGTGCCAGCAGTTTACAGGGGCTCCACACTGAAGCTTTCTTT; CDR3aa: CASSLQGLHTEAFF
d_gene: -; v_gene: TRBV5-1; abundance: many; j_gene: TRBJ2-5; CDR3nt: TGCGCCAGCACGGGAGAGACAGGATTTTTAGAGACCCAGTACTTC; CDR3aa: CASTGETGFLETQYF
d_gene: TRBD2; v_gene: TRBV10-2; abundance: few; j_gene: TRBJ2-1; CDR3nt: TGCGCCAGCAATGAGCTAGCGGGTGCCATTGAGCAGTTCTTC; CDR3aa: CASNELAGAIEQFF
d_gene: -; v_gene: TRBV5-6; abundance: few; j_gene: TRBJ1-1; CDR3nt: TGTGCCAGCAGCTTAGGTGGAGGGGTAAGAGACACTGAAGCTTTCTTT; CDR3aa: CASSLGGGVRDTEAFF
d_gene: TRBD1; v_gene: TRBV7-8; abundance: -; j_gene: TRBJ1-1; CDR3nt: TGTGCCAGCAGCTTAAGTTTCTCGGGACAGGGGCAGTACACTGAAGCTTTCTTT; CDR3aa: CASSLSFSGQGQYTEAFF
d_gene: TRBD2; v_gene: TRBV29-1; abundance: -; j_gene: TRBJ2-3; CDR3nt: TGCAGCGTTGACCAGCCTTATAGCGGGGGGGGCACAGATACGCAGTATTTT; CDR3aa: CSVDQPYSGGGTDTQYF
d_gene: -; v_gene: TRBV5-1; abundance: -; j_gene: TRBJ1-5; CDR3nt: TGCGCCAGCAGCCTTTCTCCGACAGTTAATCAGCCCCAGCATTTT; CDR3aa: CASSLSPTVNQPQHF
d_gene: -; v_gene: TRBV7-2; abundance: few; j_gene: TRBJ1-1; CDR3nt: TGTGCCAGCAGCTTGAGGAAGAGAAACACTGAAGCTTTCTTT; CDR3aa: CASSLRKRNTEAFF
d_gene: -; v_gene: TRBV5-1; abundance: many; j_gene: TRBJ2-2; CDR3nt: TGCGCCAGCAGCTTGGGAGTGTCCGGGGAGCTGTTTTTT; CDR3aa: CASSLGVSGELFF
d_gene: -; v_gene: TRBV5-1; abundance: many; j_gene: TRBJ2-5; CDR3nt: TGCGCCAGCAGCTTGGAGAGAGGGCTGAGGATAGAGACCCAGTACTTC; CDR3aa: CASSLERGLRIETQYF
d_gene: TRBD2; v_gene: TRBV15; abundance: few; j_gene: TRBJ2-3; CDR3nt: TGTGCCACCAGGGACCTTAGCGGGGGGAGCACAGATACGCAGTATTTT; CDR3aa: CATRDLSGGSTDTQYF
d_gene: TRBD1; v_gene: TRBV20-1; abundance: few; j_gene: TRBJ1-5; CDR3nt: TGCAGTGCTGGGGGACAGGGTACACAGCCCCAGCATTTT; CDR3aa: CSAGGQGTQPQHF
d_gene: -; v_gene: TRBV7-9; abundance: few; j_gene: TRBJ2-3; CDR3nt: TGTGCCAGCAGCTTACTGGGACAACCACCCACAGATACGCAGTATTTT; CDR3aa: CASSLLGQPPTDTQYF
d_gene: TRBD1; v_gene: TRBV6-1; abundance: few; j_gene: TRBJ1-5; CDR3nt: TGTGCCAGCTGGACAGGGGGAAGAAATCAGCCCCAGCATTTT; CDR3aa: CASWTGGRNQPQHF
d_gene: -; v_gene: TRBV24-1; abundance: few; j_gene: TRBJ1-2; CDR3nt: TGTGCCACCAGCCAGGGGAACTATGGCTACACCTTC; CDR3aa: CATSQGNYGYTF
d_gene: -; v_gene: TRBV5-5; abundance: -; j_gene: TRBJ2-7; CDR3nt: TGTGCCAGCAGCTTGAGGCAGCTCGACGAGCAGTACTTC; CDR3aa: CASSLRQLDEQYF
d_gene: -; v_gene: TRBV12-3/TRBV12-4; abundance: few; j_gene: TRBJ1-5; CDR3nt: TGTGCCAGCAGTTTCGGGGGGGCAGGACAGCCCCAGCATTTT; CDR3aa: CASSFGGAGQPQHF
d_gene: -; v_gene: TRBV4-3; abundance: -; j_gene: TRBJ1-5; CDR3nt: TGCGCCAGCAGCCCCGCTTACCCTGACAGAGGCAATCAGCCCCAGCATTTT; CDR3aa: CASSPAYPDRGNQPQHF
d_gene: TRBD2; v_gene: TRBV12-3/TRBV12-4; abundance: many; j_gene: TRBJ2-1; CDR3nt: TGTGCCAGCAGTCCGGGACTAGCCTACAATGAGCAGTTCTTC; CDR3aa: CASSPGLAYNEQFF
d_gene: -; v_gene: TRBV7-9; abundance: many; j_gene: TRBJ1-6; CDR3nt: TGTGCCAGCAGCTTCCCTAGTCAGAGGGGAAGCTCCTATAATTCACCCCTCCACTTT; CDR3aa: CASSFPSQRGSSYNSPLHF
d_gene: -; v_gene: TRBV18; abundance: -; j_gene: TRBJ1-4; CDR3nt: TGTGCCAGCTCACCGGACATTGCAACTAATGAAAAACTGTTTTTT; CDR3aa: CASSPDIATNEKLFF
d_gene: TRBD1; v_gene: TRBV5-6; abundance: -; j_gene: TRBJ2-1; CDR3nt: TGTGCCAGCAGCGGACAGGACTCCTACAATGAGCAGTTCTTC; CDR3aa: CASSGQDSYNEQFF
d_gene: -; v_gene: TRBV4-3; abundance: -; j_gene: TRBJ2-1; CDR3nt: TGCGCCAGCAGCCAAGATCCAAATGATGTCTACAATGAGCAGTTCTTC; CDR3aa: CASSQDPNDVYNEQFF
d_gene: TRBD1; v_gene: TRBV20-1; abundance: few; j_gene: TRBJ2-3; CDR3nt: TGCAGTGCTAGAGTACGTCCGGACAGGGAGAGCACAGATACGCAGTATTTT; CDR3aa: CSARVRPDRESTDTQYF
d_gene: TRBD2; v_gene: TRBV28; abundance: few; j_gene: TRBJ2-1; CDR3nt: TGTGCCAGCAGTTCTCTGACTAGCGGGGTGTACAATGAGCAGTTCTTC; CDR3aa: CASSSLTSGVYNEQFF
d_gene: -; v_gene: TRBV6-2/TRBV6-3; abundance: -; j_gene: TRBJ1-1; CDR3nt: TGTGCCAGCAGATACGACAGGGAAGCTTTCTTT; CDR3aa: CASRYDREAFF
d_gene: TRBD2; v_gene: TRBV7-2; abundance: many; j_gene: TRBJ2-1; CDR3nt: TGTGCCAGCAGAACCTCACTAGCGGGGGGGAATGAGCAGTTCTTC; CDR3aa: CASRTSLAGGNEQFF
d_gene: -; v_gene: TRBV20-1; abundance: many; j_gene: TRBJ1-1; CDR3nt: TGCAGTGCGCCGGGCAGGGGCGTTGTGTCTGAAGCTTTCTTT; CDR3aa: CSAPGRGVVSEAFF
d_gene: -; v_gene: TRBV5-1; abundance: -; j_gene: TRBJ1-6; CDR3nt: TGCGCCAGCAATTGGGACACCAATTCACCCCTCCACTTT; CDR3aa: CASNWDTNSPLHF
d_gene: TRBD1; v_gene: TRBV10-3; abundance: few; j_gene: TRBJ1-1; CDR3nt: TGTGCCATCCTACGGGACAGGAACACTGAAGCTTTCTTT; CDR3aa: CAILRDRNTEAFF
d_gene: TRBD1; v_gene: TRBV12-3/TRBV12-4; abundance: many; j_gene: TRBJ1-2; CDR3nt: TGTGCCAGCAGTTTGGCCCCCTCGGACAGGGCTGGCTACACCTTC; CDR3aa: CASSLAPSDRAGYTF
d_gene: -; v_gene: TRBV15; abundance: few; j_gene: TRBJ1-1; CDR3nt: TGTGCCACCAGCACCCTACAGAACACTGAAGCTTTCTTT; CDR3aa: CATSTLQNTEAFF
d_gene: -; v_gene: TRBV4-3; abundance: few; j_gene: TRBJ1-1; CDR3nt: TGCGCCAGCAGCCAAGAAGGCGGAGTGAGCACTGAAGCTTTCTTT; CDR3aa: CASSQEGGVSTEAFF
d_gene: TRBD2; v_gene: TRBV7-2; abundance: many; j_gene: TRBJ2-3; CDR3nt: TGTGCCAGCAGCTTAGACGGGGGGAACACAGATACGCAGTATTTT; CDR3aa: CASSLDGGNTDTQYF
d_gene: TRBD2; v_gene: TRBV27; abundance: many; j_gene: TRBJ2-1; CDR3nt: TGTGCCAGCAGTTACGGACTAGCGAATGAGCAGTTCTTC; CDR3aa: CASSYGLANEQFF
d_gene: TRBD1; v_gene: TRBV20-1; abundance: few; j_gene: TRBJ1-5; CDR3nt: TGCAGTGCTACATCCCGGGACAGCCTGAATCAGCCCCAGCATTTT; CDR3aa: CSATSRDSLNQPQHF
d_gene: TRBD1; v_gene: TRBV9; abundance: few; j_gene: TRBJ1-6; CDR3nt: TGTGCCAGCAGCCCACTTGCCGGGACAGGTTCCCCCCTCCACTTT; CDR3aa: CASSPLAGTGSPLHF
d_gene: -; v_gene: TRBV7-3; abundance: few; j_gene: TRBJ2-1; CDR3nt: TGTGCCAGCAGCCCAACAGGGAAGGATGAGCAGTTCTTC; CDR3aa: CASSPTGKDEQFF
d_gene: -; v_gene: TRBV12-3/TRBV12-4; abundance: few; j_gene: TRBJ2-1; CDR3nt: TGTGCCAGCATTCAACGGGCGGGGGACATCAATGAGCAGTTCTTC; CDR3aa: CASIQRAGDINEQFF
d_gene: -; v_gene: TRBV5-6; abundance: -; j_gene: TRBJ1-3; CDR3nt: TGTGCCAGCAGCCCCAGGTCCGGGGGAAACACCATATATTTT; CDR3aa: CASSPRSGGNTIYF